Below, one T cell receptor beta chain is given with its context. Original processing methods: Amplifying reference gene primers gave estimates of nucleated cell counts. Sequencing was performed with immunoSEQ multiplex PCR; in TCRdb, only in-frame clones are kept and a portion is missing. D and trimming come from the DNA, and the V and J calls and clone size come from that table. The sample has about 180,000 clones; approximately 80% are singletons. Per germline, CDR1 KGHDR and CDR2 SFDVKD. J lost 1 base, V lost 5 bases, and 4 bases had no gene match. CDR3 size: 15 residues. These data come from a study of blood T cell repertoires in COVID-19. Participants were aged about 18 to 90 years, lived in about 26 US areas, and enrolled virtually. In assigning cohorts, the study relied on participant-reported clinical history.

The clonotype was recovered from a man aged 55 to 70 who had been exposed to COVID-19. The chain combines TRBV24-1 with TRBJ1-5; the match to TRBD1 covers 7 bases. The sample comprised PBMCs or T cells enriched from blood (not recorded which). The CDR3 here is CATSGDRESNQPQHF. In nucleotides, the CDR3 is TGTGCCACCAGTGGAGACAGGGAGAGCAATCAGCCCCAGCATTTT.